This T cell receptor beta chain was identified in a study of T-cell reconstitution after alpha-beta-depleted transplantation in children. Whole-study findings and limits: After one year, T-cell counts and TCRbeta diversity mostly came from new T cells. Several hundred expanded graft clones reportedly supplied alpha-beta T cells about two months after transplant. Recipient T cells and thymic progenitors that survived were the source of the high TCRbeta diversity seen at day 60 in some patients.

A few counts support this clonotype. The target antigen is unknown. Preparing the TCRbeta library involved the use of unique molecular identifiers. TCRdb used MiXCR to reprocess the PCR reads, holding one entry per CDR3 protein. The sample consists of almost 250,000 distinct CDR3 sequences, under 30% of them appearing once. This CDR3 spans 13 amino acids. J gave up 1 base and V 4 bases, and 4 bases lay outside the gene matches. The germline CDR1 and CDR2 sequences are SQVTM and ANQGSEA. This sequence originates from a girl aged 2 to 9 with Fanconi anemia, due to receive a stem cell transplant. The sample consisted of PBMCs, taken before TCRalphabeta/CD19-depleted stem cell transplant. The V gene is TRBV29-1, the J gene TRBJ2-7, with TRBD1 identical over 7 bases. The CDR3 coding sequence is TGCAGCGTTGGGGTGGGACAGTCCTACGAGCAGTACTTC. Its translation: CSVGVGQSYEQYF.